This TCR beta chain was sequenced during a study of blood T cell repertoires in COVID-19. At the level of the study: Sources were T cells, B-cell-depleted T cells, or PBMCs; the material itself was cDNA or gDNA.

Sequencing was performed with immunoSEQ multiplex PCR; in TCRdb, only in-frame clones are kept and a portion is missing. The repertoire has roughly 150,000 clones, 82% of them found once; the top ten carry around 4%. Germline V gives CDR1 SGHTA, CDR2 FQGNSA. With 1 base removed from V and 5 bases from J, the gap between germline ends came to 14 bases. The length of the CDR3 is 15 residues. This TCR came from a woman aged 80 or over with acute or convalescent COVID-19. The chain joins TRBV7-2 to TRBJ1-1, with D possibly TRBD1 on 6 matching bases. Sequenced material: peripheral blood. The CDR3 loop reads CASSLGQGGGTEAFF. The DNA for the CDR3 is TGTGCCAGCAGCTTAGGGCAAGGGGGTGGGACTGAAGCTTTCTTT. The whole variable domain, remainder taken from reference TRBV7-2 and TRBJ1-1, is GAGVSQSPSNKVTEKGKDVELRCDPISGHTALYWYRQSLGQGLEFLIYFQGNSAPDKSGLPSDRFSAERTGGSVSTLTIQRTQQEDSAVYLCASSLGQGGGTEAFFGQGTRLTVV.